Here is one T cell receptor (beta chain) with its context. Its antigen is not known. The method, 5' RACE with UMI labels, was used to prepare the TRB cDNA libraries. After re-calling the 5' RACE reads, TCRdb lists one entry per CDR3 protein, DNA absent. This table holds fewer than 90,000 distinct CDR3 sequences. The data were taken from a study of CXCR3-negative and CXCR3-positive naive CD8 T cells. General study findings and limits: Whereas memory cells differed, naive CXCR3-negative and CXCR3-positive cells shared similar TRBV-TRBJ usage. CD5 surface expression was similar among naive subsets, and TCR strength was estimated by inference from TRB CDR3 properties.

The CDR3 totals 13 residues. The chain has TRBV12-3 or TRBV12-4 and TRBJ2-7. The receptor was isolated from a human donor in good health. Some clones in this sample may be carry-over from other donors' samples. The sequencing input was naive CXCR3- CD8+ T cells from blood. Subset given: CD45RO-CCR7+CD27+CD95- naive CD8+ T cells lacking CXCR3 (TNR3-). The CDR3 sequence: CASSSAISYEQYF.